These 19 T cell receptor beta chains were sequenced from one sample in a study of cytomegalovirus exposure and HLA in healthy donors. Researchers ran the PCR with 60 Vbeta and 13 Jbeta primers. Generated by immunoSEQ multiplex PCR, the TCRdb table keeps only in-frame clones and is missing some. In the table there are some 90,000 clones, about 74% of which are singletons. The sequencing input was PBMCs. These receptors were obtained from a man aged 40-49 years in good health and CMV-seronegative.

The chain has TRBV2 and TRBJ2-7; 7 nucleotides match TRBD1. The CDR3 has 14 amino acids. The junction had 6 bases not matched to a gene; V was cut back by 5 bases and J by 2 bases. From germline, CDR1 is SNHLY and CDR2 FYNNEI. The CDR3 region is CASSRGQAAYEQYF. The CDR3 DNA sequence: TGTGCCAGCAGTCGAGGACAGGCCGCCTACGAGCAGTACTTC.

This chain connects TRBV4-2 to TRBJ2-7; the match to TRBD1 covers 7 bases. The germline V gene encodes CDR1 LGHNA and CDR2 YNFKEQ. The junction had 2 bases not matched to a gene; V was cut back by 0 bases and J by 0 bases. This CDR3 comprises 15 residues. CDR3 DNA sequence: TGTGCCAGCAGCCAAGATCGGGACAGCTCCTACGAGCAGTACTTC. Translated: CASSQDRDSSYEQYF.

The chain uses TRBV6-1 and TRBJ1-5; 8 nucleotides align to TRBD1. The germline CDR1 and CDR2 sequences are MNHNS and SASEGT. Trimming at V came to 7 bases and at J to 5 bases, leaving 1 base not matched to a gene. The CDR3 has 12 amino acids. In DNA, the CDR3 is TGTGCCAGCATACAGGGGGATCAGCCCCAGCATTTT. Residues: CASIQGDQPQHF.

The chain is built from TRBV5-4 and TRBJ1-1; no reliable D call. This CDR3 contains 16 residues. Trimming removed 4 bases at V and 4 bases at J, with 20 bases between. Germline assignment: CDR1 SGHNT and CDR2 YYREEE (reference sequence). CDR3 amino acids: CASSPPSWPAGTEAFF. The CDR3 DNA follows: TGTGCCAGCAGCCCCCCTAGTTGGCCCGCGGGCACTGAAGCTTTCTTT.

The chain employs TRBV7-6 and TRBJ1-1; D ambiguous. The V gene's germline CDR1 is SGHVS and CDR2 FNYEAQ. Trimming took 0 bases from V and 4 from J, leaving 9 bases between them. This CDR3 spans 14 amino acids. CDR3 DNA: TGTGCCAGCAGCTTAGCCCCCCGGGGCACTGAAGCTTTCTTT. Translated: CASSLAPRGTEAFF. Full variable domain (outside the CDR3, taken from reference TRBV7-6 and TRBJ1-1): GAGVSQSPRYKVTKRGQDVALRCDPISGHVSLYWYRQALGQGPEFLTYFNYEAQQDKSGLPNDRFSAERPEGSISTLTIQRTEQRDSAMYRCASSLAPRGTEAFFGQGTRLTVV.

The V call is TRBV7-3, the J call TRBJ1-2; D remains unclear. CDR3 length: 13 residues. Trimming pared 2 bases from V and 8 bases from J, leaving 12 bases between. Germline values: CDR1 SGHTA, CDR2 FQGTGA. CDR3: CASSLFPDTGYTF. The CDR3 bases are TGTGCCAGCAGCTTATTCCCAGATACCGGCTACACCTTC. Variable domain in full (rest from reference TRBV7-3 and TRBJ1-2): GAGVSQTPSNKVTEKGKYVELRCDPISGHTALYWYRQSLGQGPEFLIYFQGTGAADDSGLPNDRFFAVRPEGSVSTLKIQRTERGDSAVYLCASSLFPDTGYTFGSGTRLTVV.

The V gene is TRBV19, the J gene TRBJ2-5, with D maybe TRBD2 (6 bases). With the DNA end fitting TRBJ2-7 better, the J assignment may be wrong. The CDR3 loop spans 14 amino acids. Per the germline V gene, CDR1 is LNHDA and CDR2 is SQIVND (reference sequence). The CDR3 DNA sequence: TGTGCCAGTAGTTTGACGGGGGACTCCTACGAGCAGTACTTC. It is translated as CASSLTGDSYEQYF.

This clone was counted only a few times. V is TRBV5-4 and J is TRBJ1-3; D unclear. V lost 2 bases and J lost 4, with 7 bases in between. Germline V lookup: CDR1 SGHNT, CDR2 YYREEE (reference sequence). The CDR3 spans 13 residues. CDR3 bases: TGTGCCAGCAGCTTCAGATCCGGAAACACCATATATTTT. Its protein product is CASSFRSGNTIYF.

The V call is TRBV6-6, the J call TRBJ2-2; TRBD2 matches 8 bases. After removal of 6 bases from V and 5 bases from J, the junction contained 11 bases not matched to a gene. The CDR3 spans 16 residues. Germline V gene sequence: CDR1 MNHNY, CDR2 SVGAGI (reference sequence). The CDR3 loop is CASSPSGGRLTGELFF. As DNA, the CDR3 is TGTGCCAGCAGCCCCTCGGGGGGGCGCCTTACCGGGGAGCTGTTTTTT.

This sequence joins TRBV9 and TRBJ1-4; 8 bases line up with TRBD1. From germline, CDR1 is SGDLS and CDR2 YYNGEE. J was trimmed by 5 bases and V by 7 bases; bases with no gene match: 7. This CDR3 has 14 residues. The CDR3 DNA sequence: TGTGCCAGCGGGGGACAGGTCGGCAATGAAAAACTGTTTTTT. Residues: CASGGQVGNEKLFF.

The chain links TRBV30 to TRBJ2-3; 14 nucleotides match TRBD2. Germline V gene data show CDR1 as GTSNPN and CDR2 as SVGIG (reference sequence). The CDR3 is 16 residues long. After removal of 5 bases from V and 5 bases from J, the junction contained 9 bases not matched to a gene. This CDR3 reads CAWRRGTSGGIDTQYF. DNA for the CDR3: TGTGCCTGGCGGCGGGGGACTAGCGGGGGCATAGATACGCAGTATTTT.

This chain connects TRBV28 to TRBJ1-1; D uncertain. There are 12 residues in the CDR3. Germline lookup yields CDR1 MDHEN and CDR2 SYDVKM. Trimming left V 7 bases short and J 0 bases short, with 6 bases between. The chain's CDR3 is CASIPVNTEAFF. The DNA for the CDR3 is TGTGCCAGCATTCCGGTGAACACTGAAGCTTTCTTT.

The count of this clone is one. This chain uses TRBV25-1 with TRBJ2-5; tentative D call: TRBD1 (6 bases). The CDR3 contains 15 residues. From germline, CDR1 is MGHDK and CDR2 SYGVNS. V lost 1 base, J lost 1 base, and 10 bases lay in between. The CDR3 sequence: CASSELARGQETQYF. The DNA of the CDR3 is TGTGCCAGCAGTGAATTAGCCAGGGGCCAAGAGACCCAGTACTTC.

This clone was detected only a few times. The chain has TRBV14 and TRBJ1-3, with a weak D call TRBD1 (5 bases). Looked up from germline, CDR1 is SGHDN and CDR2 is FVKESK. The length of the CDR3 is 16 residues. V was trimmed by 2 bases and J by 3 bases, leaving 14 bases between them. The CDR3 here is CASSQRTWDFGNTIYF. The CDR3 nucleotides are TGTGCCAGCAGCCAACGGACGTGGGACTTTGGAAACACCATATATTTT.

This clone came up a few times. The chain employs TRBV7-3 and TRBJ2-1; D is ambiguous. CDR1 is SGHTA, CDR2 FQGTGA, per germline. This CDR3 is built from 16 residues. V lost 0 bases and J lost 0, with 9 bases in between. The CDR3 loop is CASSLTSTRSYNEQFF. The CDR3 DNA is TGTGCCAGCAGCTTAACTAGCACCCGCTCCTACAATGAGCAGTTCTTC. Full variable domain (missing parts from reference TRBV7-3 and TRBJ2-1): GAGVSQTPSNKVTEKGKYVELRCDPISGHTALYWYRQSLGQGPEFLIYFQGTGAADDSGLPNDRFFAVRPEGSVSTLKIQRTERGDSAVYLCASSLTSTRSYNEQFFGPGTRLTVL.

The chain links TRBV29-1 to TRBJ1-2, with D possibly matching TRBD1 (5 bases). This CDR3 has 12 amino acids. Per germline, CDR1 SQVTM and CDR2 ANQGSEA. V lost 3 bases, J lost 8 bases, and 13 bases lay in between. The CDR3 loop is CSVEDTARGYTF. The CDR3 nucleotides read TGCAGCGTTGAGGACACGGCTCGGGGCTACACCTTC.

Here the CDR3 DNA reads TGTGCCAGCACCGACAGGGCCGCAGAGACCCAGTACTTC. Protein sequence: CASTDRAAETQYF. The rearrangement joins TRBV27 to TRBJ2-5, with 7 bases identical to TRBD1. Trimming removed 7 bases from V and 4 bases from J; junction bases left unmatched: 6. CDR3 size: 13 residues. Germline V lookup: CDR1 MNHEY, CDR2 SMNVEV (reference sequence).

J is TRBJ2-3 and V is TRBV15; D might be TRBD2 (5 bases). This CDR3 has 14 amino acids. The V gene lost 4 bases and the J gene lost 2 bases, with 10 bases spanning the gap. Germline CDR1 and CDR2: LNHNV and YYDKDF (reference sequence). CDR3: CATSIGGFTDTQYF. CDR3 DNA: TGTGCCACCAGCATCGGAGGTTTCACAGATACGCAGTATTTT.

The chain joins TRBV4-1 to TRBJ2-2, with 7 bases lining up with TRBD1. V lost 9 bases to trimming and J lost 6 bases; unmatched junction nucleotides: 19. This CDR3 comprises 17 residues. Germline CDR1 and CDR2: MGHRA and YSYEKL. The CDR3 coding sequence is TGCGCCAGTCAGCTCTCCTACGACAGGGTGGACTCCGGGGAGCTGTTTTTT. Translation gives CASQLSYDRVDSGELFF.